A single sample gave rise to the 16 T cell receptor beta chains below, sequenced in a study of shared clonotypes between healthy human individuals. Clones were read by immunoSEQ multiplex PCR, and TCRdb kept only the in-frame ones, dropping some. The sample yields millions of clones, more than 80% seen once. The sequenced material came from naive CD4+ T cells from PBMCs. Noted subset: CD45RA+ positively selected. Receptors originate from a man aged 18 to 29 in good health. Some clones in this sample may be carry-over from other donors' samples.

CDR3 sequence: CASSPGGAGRPSTDTQYF. CDR3 DNA sequence: TGCGCCAGCAGCCCTGGCGGTGCGGGCAGACCTAGCACAGATACGCAGTATTTT. This chain links TRBV5-1 with TRBJ2-3; a weak D match, TRBD2 (5 bases). This CDR3 region has 18 residues. Germline V gene sequence: CDR1 SGHRS, CDR2 YFSETQ. Between the trimmed V and J ends, which lost 4 bases and 0 bases, there was a span of 21 bases.

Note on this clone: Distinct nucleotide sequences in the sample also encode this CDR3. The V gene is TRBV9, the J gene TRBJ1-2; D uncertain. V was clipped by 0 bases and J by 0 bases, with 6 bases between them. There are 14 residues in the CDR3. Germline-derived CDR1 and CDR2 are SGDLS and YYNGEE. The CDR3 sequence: CASSVGSTNYGYTF. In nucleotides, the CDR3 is TGTGCCAGCAGCGTAGGATCCACTAACTATGGCTACACCTTC.

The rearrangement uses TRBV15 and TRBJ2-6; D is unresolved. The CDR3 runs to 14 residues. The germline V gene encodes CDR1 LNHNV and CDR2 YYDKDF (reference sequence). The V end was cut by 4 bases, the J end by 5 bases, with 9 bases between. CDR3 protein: CATSTTTWANVLTF. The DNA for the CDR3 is TGTGCCACCAGCACGACGACATGGGCCAACGTCCTGACTTTC.

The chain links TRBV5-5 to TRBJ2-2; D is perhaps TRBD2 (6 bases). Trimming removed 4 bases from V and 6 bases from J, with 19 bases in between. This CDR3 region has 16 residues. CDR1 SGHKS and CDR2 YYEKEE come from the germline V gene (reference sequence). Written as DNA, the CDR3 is TGTGCCAGCAGCCCACTTAACCCGGGAGTCGCCGGGGAGCTGTTTTTT. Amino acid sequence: CASSPLNPGVAGELFF. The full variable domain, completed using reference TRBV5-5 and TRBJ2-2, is DAGVTQSPTHLIKTRGQQVTLRCSPISGHKSVSWYQQVLGQGPQFIFQYYEKEERGRGNFPDRFSARQFPNYSSELNVNALLLGDSALYLCASSPLNPGVAGELFFGEGSRLTVL.

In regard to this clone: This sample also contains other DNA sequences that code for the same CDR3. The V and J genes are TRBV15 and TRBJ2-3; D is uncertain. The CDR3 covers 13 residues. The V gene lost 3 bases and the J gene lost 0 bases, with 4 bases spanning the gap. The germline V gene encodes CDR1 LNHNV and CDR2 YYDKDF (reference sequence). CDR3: CATSRGSTDTQYF. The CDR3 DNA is TGTGCCACCAGCAGGGGGAGCACAGATACGCAGTATTTT.

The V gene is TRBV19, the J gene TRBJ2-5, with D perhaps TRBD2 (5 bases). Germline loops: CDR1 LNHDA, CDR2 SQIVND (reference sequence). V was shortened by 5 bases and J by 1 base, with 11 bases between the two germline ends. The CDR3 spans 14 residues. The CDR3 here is CASSPGWVQETQYF. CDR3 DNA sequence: TGTGCCAGTAGTCCGGGGTGGGTCCAAGAGACCCAGTACTTC. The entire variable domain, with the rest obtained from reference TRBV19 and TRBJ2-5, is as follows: DGGITQSPKYLFRKEGQNVTLSCEQNLNHDAMYWYRQDPGQGLRLIYYSQIVNDFQKGDIAEGYSVSREKKESFPLTVTSAQKNPTAFYLCASSPGWVQETQYFGPGTRLLVL.

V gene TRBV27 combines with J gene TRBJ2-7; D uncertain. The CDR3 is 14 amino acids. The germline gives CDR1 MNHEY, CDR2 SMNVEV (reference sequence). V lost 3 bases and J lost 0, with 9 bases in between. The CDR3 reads CASSFRQTSYEQYF. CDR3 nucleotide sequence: TGTGCCAGCAGTTTCCGGCAGACCTCCTACGAGCAGTACTTC.

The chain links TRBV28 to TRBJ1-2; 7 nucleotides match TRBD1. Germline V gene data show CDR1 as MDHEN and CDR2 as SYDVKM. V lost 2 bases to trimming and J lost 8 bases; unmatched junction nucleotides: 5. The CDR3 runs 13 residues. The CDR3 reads CASSLRQGEGYTF. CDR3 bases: TGTGCCAGCAGTTTACGCCAGGGGGAGGGCTACACCTTC.

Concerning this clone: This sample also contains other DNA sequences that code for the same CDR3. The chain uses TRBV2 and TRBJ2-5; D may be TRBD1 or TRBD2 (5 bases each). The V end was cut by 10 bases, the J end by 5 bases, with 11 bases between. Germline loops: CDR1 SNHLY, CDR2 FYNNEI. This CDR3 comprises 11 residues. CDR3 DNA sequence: TGTGCCACCCAGGGCGGGGAGACCCAGTACTTC. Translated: CATQGGETQYF.

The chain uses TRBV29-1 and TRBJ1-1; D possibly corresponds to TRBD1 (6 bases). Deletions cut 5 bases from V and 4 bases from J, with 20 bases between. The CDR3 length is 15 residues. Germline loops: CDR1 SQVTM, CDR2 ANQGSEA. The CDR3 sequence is CSVPFGRGWFTEAFF. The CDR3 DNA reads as TGCAGCGTTCCGTTTGGTAGGGGGTGGTTCACTGAAGCTTTCTTT. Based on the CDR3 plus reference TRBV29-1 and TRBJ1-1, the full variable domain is SAVISQKPSRDICQRGTSLTIQCQVDSQVTMMFWYRQQPGQSLTLIATANQGSEATYESGFVIDKFPISRPNLTFSTLTVSNMSPEDSSIYLCSVPFGRGWFTEAFFGQGTRLTVV.

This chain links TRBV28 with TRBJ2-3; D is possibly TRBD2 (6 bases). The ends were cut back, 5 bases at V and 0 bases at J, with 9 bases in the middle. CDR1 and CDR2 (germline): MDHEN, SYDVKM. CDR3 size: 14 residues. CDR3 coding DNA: TGTGCCAGCAGTCTGGGACTTAGCACAGATACGCAGTATTTT. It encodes CASSLGLSTDTQYF.

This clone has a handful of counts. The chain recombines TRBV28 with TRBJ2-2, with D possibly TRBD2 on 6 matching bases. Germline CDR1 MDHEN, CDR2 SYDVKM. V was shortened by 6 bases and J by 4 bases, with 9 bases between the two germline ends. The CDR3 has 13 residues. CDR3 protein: CASRPGLTGELFF. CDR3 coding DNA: TGTGCCAGCAGGCCGGGACTCACCGGGGAGCTGTTTTTT.

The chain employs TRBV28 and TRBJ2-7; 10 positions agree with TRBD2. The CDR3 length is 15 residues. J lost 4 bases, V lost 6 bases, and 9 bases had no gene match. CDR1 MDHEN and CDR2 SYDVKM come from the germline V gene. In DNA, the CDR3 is TGTGCCAGCAGCCCTCTTCTAGCGGGAGTGTACGAGCAGTACTTC. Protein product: CASSPLLAGVYEQYF.

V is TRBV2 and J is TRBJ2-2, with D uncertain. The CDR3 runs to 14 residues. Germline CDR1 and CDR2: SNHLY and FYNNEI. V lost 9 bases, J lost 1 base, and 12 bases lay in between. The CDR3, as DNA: TGTGCCAGGAACACAGCTGGGAACACCGGGGAGCTGTTTTTT. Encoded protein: CARNTAGNTGELFF.

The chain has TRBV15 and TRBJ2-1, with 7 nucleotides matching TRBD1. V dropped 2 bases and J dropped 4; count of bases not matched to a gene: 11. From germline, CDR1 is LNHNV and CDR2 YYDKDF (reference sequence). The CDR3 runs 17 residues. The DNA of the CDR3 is TGTGCCACCAGCAGAACGAGGGAAGGGACAGCTTACAATGAGCAGTTCTTC. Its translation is CATSRTREGTAYNEQFF.

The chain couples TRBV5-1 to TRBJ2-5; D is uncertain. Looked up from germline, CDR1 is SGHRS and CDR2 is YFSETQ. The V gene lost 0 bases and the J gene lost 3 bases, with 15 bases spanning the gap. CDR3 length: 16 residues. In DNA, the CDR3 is TGCGCCAGCAGCTTGGTTACAGACGTTTTTGAAGAGACCCAGTACTTC. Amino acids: CASSLVTDVFEETQYF. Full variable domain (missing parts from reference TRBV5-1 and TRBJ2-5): KAGVTQTPRYLIKTRGQQVTLSCSPISGHRSVSWYQQTPGQGLQFLFEYFSETQRNKGNFPGRFSGRQFSNSRSEMNVSTLELGDSALYLCASSLVTDVFEETQYFGPGTRLLVL.